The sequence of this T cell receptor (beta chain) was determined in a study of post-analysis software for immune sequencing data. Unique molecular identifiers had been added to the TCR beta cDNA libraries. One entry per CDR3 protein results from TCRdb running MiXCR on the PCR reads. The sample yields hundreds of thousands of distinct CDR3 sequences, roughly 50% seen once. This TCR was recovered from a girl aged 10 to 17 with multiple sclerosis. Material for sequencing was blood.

For the CDR3, the DNA is TGTGCCAGCAGCTTATTTCCGACAGGGGACCCCACACTCTCCTACGAGCAGTACTTC. It translates to CASSLFPTGDPTLSYEQYF. The rearrangement uses TRBV7-6 and TRBJ2-7; TRBD1 matches at 8 bases. From germline, CDR1 is SGHVS and CDR2 FNYEAQ. CDR3 size: 19 residues. The junction had 15 bases not matched to a gene; V was cut back by 2 bases and J by 0 bases.